These T cell receptor beta chains were read from a single sample in a study of response to subunit inactivated influenza vaccine. Each CDR3 protein gets one entry after TCRdb re-called the RT-PCR reads with MiXCR. This table holds about 240,000 distinct CDR3 sequences, approximately 12% found once. The sample in question was non-naive T cells sorted from PBMCs, obtained 14 to 15 days before vaccination. These receptors were taken from a man aged 50-60 years who received an inactivated influenza vaccine. CDR3s include the opening cysteine and the closing phenylalanine or tryptophan. A D gene is named only where the DNA matches it firmly. Expanded clones are given a class, and other clones once, few, many or no size at all.

clone_size: few
cdr3_length: 15
v_call: TRBV28
j_call: TRBJ2-5
d_call: TRBD1
cdr3_aa: CASSLTGGLVETQYF
cdr3_nt: TGTGCCAGCAGTTTGACAGGGGGACTCGTCGAGACCCAGTACTTC

clone_size: NA
cdr3_length: 16
v_call: TRBV18
j_call: TRBJ2-7
d_call: NA
cdr3_aa: CASSPPGRGRWDEQYF
cdr3_nt: TGTGCCAGCTCACCACCCGGGAGGGGGCGCTGGGACGAGCAGTACTTC

clone_size: NA
cdr3_length: 16
v_call: TRBV4-2
j_call: TRBJ1-2
d_call: NA
cdr3_aa: CASSQEEVKLGYGYTF
cdr3_nt: TGTGCCAGCAGCCAAGAGGAAGTCAAGCTGGGCTATGGCTACACCTTC

clone_size: few
cdr3_length: 14
v_call: TRBV25-1
j_call: TRBJ2-5
d_call: NA
cdr3_aa: CASSERGWGETQYF
cdr3_nt: TGTGCCAGCAGTGAACGGGGGTGGGGGGAGACCCAGTACTTC

clone_size: few
cdr3_length: 18
v_call: TRBV6-2/TRBV6-3
j_call: TRBJ2-3
d_call: NA
cdr3_aa: CASSPLGQRGTSTDTQYF
cdr3_nt: TGTGCCAGCTCTCCTCTGGGACAGCGGGGTACTAGCACAGATACGCAGTATTTT

clone_size: many
cdr3_length: 14
v_call: TRBV5-5
j_call: TRBJ2-2
d_call: NA
cdr3_aa: CASSWGMNTGELFF
cdr3_nt: TGTGCCAGTTCGTGGGGTATGAACACCGGGGAGCTGTTTTTT

clone_size: NA
cdr3_length: 13
v_call: TRBV2
j_call: TRBJ2-2
d_call: NA
cdr3_aa: CASRGYSGGELFF
cdr3_nt: TGTGCCAGCAGGGGATATAGCGGCGGGGAGCTGTTTTTT

clone_size: few
cdr3_length: 16
v_call: TRBV29-1
j_call: TRBJ2-7
d_call: NA
cdr3_aa: CSVVGSSHFSSYEQYF
cdr3_nt: TGCAGCGTTGTAGGCAGTTCTCATTTCTCCTCCTACGAGCAGTACTTC

clone_size: many
cdr3_length: 14
v_call: TRBV29-1
j_call: TRBJ1-5
d_call: NA
cdr3_aa: CSVQAGGGNQPQHF
cdr3_nt: TGCAGCGTTCAGGCGGGAGGGGGGAATCAGCCCCAGCATTTT

clone_size: NA
cdr3_length: 14
v_call: TRBV18
j_call: TRBJ2-1
d_call: NA
cdr3_aa: CASSPGPHNPRQFF
cdr3_nt: TGTGCCAGCTCACCGGGGCCCCACAATCCCCGGCAGTTCTTC

clone_size: NA
cdr3_length: 13
v_call: TRBV29-1
j_call: TRBJ2-2
d_call: NA
cdr3_aa: CSATEPGAGELFF
cdr3_nt: TGCAGCGCGACAGAACCCGGCGCCGGGGAGCTGTTTTTT

clone_size: NA
cdr3_length: 11
v_call: TRBV20-1
j_call: TRBJ2-5
d_call: NA
cdr3_aa: CSANPQETQYF
cdr3_nt: TGCAGTGCCAACCCCCAAGAGACCCAGTACTTC

clone_size: many
cdr3_length: 12
v_call: TRBV20-1
j_call: TRBJ1-1
d_call: NA
cdr3_aa: CSARVATSLAFF
cdr3_nt: TGCAGTGCTAGAGTAGCGACAAGTCTAGCTTTCTTT

clone_size: many
cdr3_length: 13
v_call: TRBV5-1
j_call: TRBJ2-5
d_call: TRBD2
cdr3_aa: CASSPPSGETQYF
cdr3_nt: TGCGCCAGCAGCCCCCCTAGCGGAGAGACCCAGTACTTC

clone_size: NA
cdr3_length: 14
v_call: TRBV12-3/TRBV12-4
j_call: TRBJ2-3
d_call: NA
cdr3_aa: CASSNSRVGDTQYF
cdr3_nt: TGTGCCAGCAGCAATAGCAGGGTTGGAGATACGCAGTATTTT

clone_size: many
cdr3_length: 14
v_call: TRBV12-3/TRBV12-4
j_call: TRBJ2-5
d_call: TRBD1
cdr3_aa: CASSPTGSGETQYF
cdr3_nt: TGTGCCAGCAGTCCGACAGGGAGCGGAGAGACCCAGTACTTC

clone_size: many
cdr3_length: 14
v_call: TRBV28
j_call: TRBJ2-3
d_call: NA
cdr3_aa: CASSLGGTTDTQYF
cdr3_nt: TGTGCCAGCAGTTTAGGTGGGACAACAGATACGCAGTATTTT

clone_size: NA
cdr3_length: 15
v_call: TRBV7-6
j_call: TRBJ2-2
d_call: NA
cdr3_aa: CASSRTRGYTGELFF
cdr3_nt: TGTGCCAGCAGCCGAACCCGGGGATACACCGGGGAGCTGTTTTTT

clone_size: NA
cdr3_length: 13
v_call: TRBV2
j_call: TRBJ2-1
d_call: TRBD2
cdr3_aa: CASKLAGADEQFF
cdr3_nt: TGTGCCAGCAAACTAGCGGGAGCCGATGAGCAGTTCTTC

clone_size: NA
cdr3_length: 16
v_call: TRBV20-1
j_call: TRBJ2-3
d_call: NA
cdr3_aa: CSATNVASEGANTQYF
cdr3_nt: TGCAGTGCGACCAACGTGGCTAGCGAGGGGGCAAATACGCAGTATTTT

clone_size: few
cdr3_length: 15
v_call: TRBV28
j_call: TRBJ2-3
d_call: TRBD2
cdr3_aa: CASSLAGAMTDTQYF
cdr3_nt: TGTGCCAGCAGCTTAGCGGGAGCTATGACAGATACGCAGTATTTT

clone_size: NA
cdr3_length: 17
v_call: TRBV7-2
j_call: TRBJ2-1
d_call: TRBD2
cdr3_aa: CASSSPSSGRAGNEQFF
cdr3_nt: TGTGCCAGCAGCTCCCCGTCTAGCGGGAGGGCCGGGAATGAGCAGTTCTTC

clone_size: NA
cdr3_length: 15
v_call: TRBV27
j_call: TRBJ1-2
d_call: NA
cdr3_aa: CASSLYGGINYGYTF
cdr3_nt: TGTGCCAGCAGTCTTTATGGGGGAATTAACTATGGCTACACCTTC

clone_size: many
cdr3_length: 12
v_call: TRBV12-3/TRBV12-4
j_call: TRBJ1-6
d_call: NA
cdr3_aa: CASSLSSSPLHF
cdr3_nt: TGTGCCAGCAGTTTATCTTCTTCACCCCTCCACTTT

clone_size: NA
cdr3_length: 12
v_call: TRBV20-1
j_call: TRBJ2-7
d_call: NA
cdr3_aa: CSARDGEDEQYF
cdr3_nt: TGCAGTGCTAGAGATGGGGAGGACGAGCAGTACTTC

clone_size: few
cdr3_length: 16
v_call: TRBV20-1
j_call: TRBJ2-3
d_call: TRBD2
cdr3_aa: CSASKLAGGMTDTQYF
cdr3_nt: TGCAGTGCTAGTAAACTAGCGGGAGGGATGACAGATACGCAGTATTTT

clone_size: NA
cdr3_length: 15
v_call: TRBV6-5
j_call: TRBJ2-7
d_call: NA
cdr3_aa: CASSYSWTGAYEQYF
cdr3_nt: TGTGCCAGCAGTTACTCTTGGACCGGGGCGTACGAGCAGTACTTC

clone_size: many
cdr3_length: 14
v_call: TRBV9
j_call: TRBJ2-7
d_call: NA
cdr3_aa: CASSAASDTYEQYF
cdr3_nt: TGTGCCAGCAGCGCGGCTAGCGATACCTACGAGCAGTACTTC

clone_size: NA
cdr3_length: 13
v_call: TRBV7-2
j_call: TRBJ1-4
d_call: NA
cdr3_aa: CASSLVQGEKLFF
cdr3_nt: TGTGCCAGCAGCTTAGTGCAGGGAGAGAAACTGTTTTTT

clone_size: few
cdr3_length: 13
v_call: TRBV20-1
j_call: TRBJ2-1
d_call: NA
cdr3_aa: CSARDPGVNEQFF
cdr3_nt: TGCAGTGCTAGAGATCCTGGCGTCAATGAGCAGTTCTTC

clone_size: NA
cdr3_length: 15
v_call: TRBV20-1
j_call: TRBJ2-5
d_call: TRBD2
cdr3_aa: CSARGISSGTETQYF
cdr3_nt: TGCAGTGCTAGAGGCATTTCTAGCGGGACGGAGACCCAGTACTTC

clone_size: few
cdr3_length: 14
v_call: TRBV18
j_call: TRBJ1-2
d_call: NA
cdr3_aa: CASSPRGRTDGYTF
cdr3_nt: TGTGCCAGCTCCCCCCGAGGGAGAACGGATGGCTACACCTTC

clone_size: few
cdr3_length: 14
v_call: TRBV6-5
j_call: TRBJ2-2
d_call: NA
cdr3_aa: CASSYLQGPGELFF
cdr3_nt: TGTGCCAGCAGTTACTTACAGGGTCCCGGGGAGCTGTTTTTT

clone_size: NA
cdr3_length: 19
v_call: TRBV6-2/TRBV6-3
j_call: TRBJ2-7
d_call: TRBD2
cdr3_aa: CASSRAPGTSGGRSYEQYF
cdr3_nt: TGTGCCAGCAGCCGTGCCCCCGGGACTAGCGGGGGGCGCTCCTACGAGCAGTACTTC

clone_size: many
cdr3_length: 16
v_call: TRBV10-3
j_call: TRBJ2-2
d_call: NA
cdr3_aa: CAISESLRVNTGELFF
cdr3_nt: TGTGCCATCAGTGAGTCATTAAGGGTGAACACCGGGGAGCTGTTTTTT

clone_size: many
cdr3_length: 17
v_call: TRBV4-1
j_call: TRBJ2-5
d_call: TRBD2
cdr3_aa: CASSQIVAGLSVGVQYF
cdr3_nt: TGCGCCAGCAGCCAGATAGTAGCGGGGTTAAGTGTAGGGGTCCAGTACTTC

clone_size: NA
cdr3_length: 19
v_call: TRBV19
j_call: TRBJ1-4
d_call: NA
cdr3_aa: CASRAGVWQAEVQSEKLFF
cdr3_nt: TGTGCCAGCCGAGCGGGTGTTTGGCAGGCAGAAGTGCAAAGTGAAAAACTGTTTTTT

clone_size: few
cdr3_length: 17
v_call: TRBV4-2
j_call: TRBJ2-2
d_call: NA
cdr3_aa: CASSQEVLAENTGELFF
cdr3_nt: TGTGCCAGCAGCCAAGAGGTGCTAGCTGAGAACACCGGGGAGCTGTTTTTT

clone_size: few
cdr3_length: 16
v_call: TRBV2
j_call: TRBJ2-4
d_call: TRBD1
cdr3_aa: CASSGPTGLAKNIQYF
cdr3_nt: TGTGCCAGCAGCGGGCCGACAGGGCTAGCCAAAAACATTCAGTACTTC

clone_size: many
cdr3_length: 13
v_call: TRBV12-3/TRBV12-4
j_call: TRBJ1-3
d_call: NA
cdr3_aa: CASSRASGNTIYF
cdr3_nt: TGTGCCAGCAGTAGAGCGAGTGGAAACACCATATATTTT

clone_size: few
cdr3_length: 15
v_call: TRBV18
j_call: TRBJ2-5
d_call: NA
cdr3_aa: CASSPASLLWETQYF
cdr3_nt: TGTGCCAGCTCACCGGCCAGTCTGCTTTGGGAGACCCAGTACTTC

clone_size: few
cdr3_length: 15
v_call: TRBV20-1
j_call: TRBJ2-7
d_call: NA
cdr3_aa: CSARGAGLSSYEQYF
cdr3_nt: TGCAGTGCCCGAGGGGCGGGACTGAGCTCCTACGAGCAGTACTTC

clone_size: NA
cdr3_length: 15
v_call: TRBV20-1
j_call: TRBJ2-5
d_call: TRBD2
cdr3_aa: CSALDTGTSGETQYF
cdr3_nt: TGCAGTGCTCTTGACACCGGGACTAGCGGTGAGACCCAGTACTTC

clone_size: NA
cdr3_length: 18
v_call: TRBV4-1
j_call: TRBJ1-2
d_call: NA
cdr3_aa: CASSQGLTGPARDDGYTF
cdr3_nt: TGCGCCAGCAGCCAAGGCCTGACAGGCCCCGCTCGTGATGACGGCTACACCTTC

clone_size: NA
cdr3_length: 14
v_call: TRBV10-3
j_call: TRBJ2-7
d_call: TRBD1
cdr3_aa: CAISPRQGAHEQYF
cdr3_nt: TGTGCCATCAGCCCCCGACAGGGGGCCCACGAGCAGTACTTC

clone_size: NA
cdr3_length: 13
v_call: TRBV6-5
j_call: TRBJ2-7
d_call: NA
cdr3_aa: CASSYTISGEQYF
cdr3_nt: TGTGCCAGCAGTTACACTATCTCTGGTGAGCAGTACTTC

clone_size: many
cdr3_length: 15
v_call: TRBV11-3
j_call: TRBJ2-3
d_call: TRBD1
cdr3_aa: CASSLGLGGVNTQYF
cdr3_nt: TGTGCCAGCAGCTTAGGTTTAGGGGGCGTGAATACGCAGTATTTT

clone_size: NA
cdr3_length: 13
v_call: TRBV7-6
j_call: TRBJ2-5
d_call: NA
cdr3_aa: CASSKTQRETQYF
cdr3_nt: TGTGCCAGCAGCAAAACTCAACGGGAGACCCAGTACTTC

clone_size: few
cdr3_length: 11
v_call: TRBV20-1
j_call: TRBJ2-7
d_call: NA
cdr3_aa: CRATGPYEQYF
cdr3_nt: TGCAGGGCGACAGGTCCCTACGAGCAGTACTTC

clone_size: once
cdr3_length: 13
v_call: TRBV12-3/TRBV12-4
j_call: TRBJ2-1
d_call: NA
cdr3_aa: CASSLNLYNEQFF
cdr3_nt: TGTGCCAGCAGTTTGAATTTATACAATGAGCAGTTCTTC

clone_size: NA
cdr3_length: 15
v_call: TRBV5-1
j_call: TRBJ1-4
d_call: TRBD1
cdr3_aa: CASSFGDRFNEKLFF
cdr3_nt: TGCGCCAGCAGCTTCGGGGACAGGTTTAATGAAAAACTGTTTTTT